This T cell receptor (beta chain) was captured in a study of control samples from healthy donors and cancer patients. Generated by immunoSEQ multiplex PCR, the TCRdb table keeps only in-frame clones and is missing some. The sample includes 80,000 to 100,000 clones, 70% to 90% of them seen just once. The germline V gene has CDR1 SGHAT and CDR2 FQNNGV. The CDR3 totals 16 residues. Deletions cut 5 bases from V and 1 base from J, with 17 bases between. The source is a man aged 30-40 years in good health. V is TRBV11-2 and J is TRBJ1-1; D perhaps matches TRBD1 (6 bases). Specimen: blood. Here the CDR3 reads CASSHLGTPENTEAFF. The CDR3, as DNA: TGTGCCAGCAGCCACCTGGGGACACCAGAGAACACTGAAGCTTTCTTT.